A selection of T cell receptor beta chains follows, all from one sample in a study of OX40 agonist ivuxolimab in advanced cancers. Assay: immunoSEQ multiplex PCR; the TCRdb copy retains only in-frame clones and omits some. The sample carries about 34,000 clones, about nine tenths recorded once. Material: CD4+ or CD8+ T cells sorted from blood, obtained in a trial of the OX40 agonist ivuxolimab. The source is an adult with an advanced solid tumor such as melanoma, head and neck, liver or kidney cancer. Each CDR3 is given with its conserved first and last residue. Fields, in order: J gene, D gene, clone size, V gene, CDR3 length, CDR3 protein, CDR3 DNA. The D gene is left open where the match is weak. Where a row states a size, it is once, few, many or the class of an expanded clone; other rows omit it.

j_call: TRBJ1-5
d_call: -
clone_size: -
v_call: TRBV21-1
cdr3_length: 16
cdr3_aa: CASSKSRTGGDQPQHF
cdr3_nt: TGTGCCAGCAGCAAAAGCAGGACAGGGGGGGATCAGCCCCAGCATTTT

j_call: TRBJ2-1
d_call: -
clone_size: -
v_call: TRBV7-2
cdr3_length: 15
cdr3_aa: CASSISRDSYNEQFF
cdr3_nt: TGTGCCAGCAGCATTTCGCGGGATTCATACAATGAGCAGTTCTTC

j_call: TRBJ2-2
d_call: -
clone_size: -
v_call: TRBV9
cdr3_length: 13
cdr3_aa: CASSVAGTGELFF
cdr3_nt: TGTGCCAGCAGCGTAGCGGGCACCGGGGAGCTGTTTTTT

j_call: TRBJ1-6
d_call: -
clone_size: -
v_call: TRBV4-3
cdr3_length: 15
cdr3_aa: CASSQEIRYNSPLHF
cdr3_nt: TGCGCCAGCAGCCAAGAGATACGGTATAATTCACCCCTCCACTTT

j_call: TRBJ2-5
d_call: TRBD1
clone_size: -
v_call: TRBV5-1
cdr3_length: 16
cdr3_aa: CASSLEAAGGIETQYF
cdr3_nt: TGCGCCAGCAGCTTGGAGGCGGCAGGGGGCATTGAGACCCAGTACTTC

j_call: TRBJ2-1
d_call: -
clone_size: -
v_call: TRBV5-1
cdr3_length: 15
cdr3_aa: CASSLAESWAGEQFF
cdr3_nt: TGCGCCAGCAGCTTGGCCGAGTCTTGGGCAGGTGAGCAGTTCTTC

j_call: TRBJ1-3
d_call: -
clone_size: -
v_call: TRBV7-2
cdr3_length: 14
cdr3_aa: CASSLGAAGNTIYF
cdr3_nt: TGTGCCAGCAGCTTGGGGGCGGCTGGAAACACCATATATTTT

j_call: TRBJ2-3
d_call: TRBD2
clone_size: -
v_call: TRBV5-8
cdr3_length: 17
cdr3_aa: CASSFHGRGGQTDTQYF
cdr3_nt: TGTGCCAGCAGCTTCCATGGCCGGGGGGGCCAGACAGATACGCAGTATTTT

j_call: TRBJ1-2
d_call: -
clone_size: -
v_call: TRBV30
cdr3_length: 12
cdr3_aa: CAWSGANYGYTF
cdr3_nt: TGTGCCTGGAGTGGAGCCAACTATGGCTACACCTTC

j_call: TRBJ2-2
d_call: TRBD1
clone_size: few
v_call: TRBV5-1
cdr3_length: 15
cdr3_aa: CASSFGDRITGELFF
cdr3_nt: TGCGCCAGCAGCTTCGGGGACAGAATCACCGGGGAGCTGTTTTTT

j_call: TRBJ1-1
d_call: TRBD1
clone_size: -
v_call: TRBV28
cdr3_length: 15
cdr3_aa: CASSPWDSRNTEAFF
cdr3_nt: TGTGCCAGCAGTCCCTGGGACAGTAGGAACACTGAAGCTTTCTTT

j_call: TRBJ2-3
d_call: TRBD1
clone_size: once
v_call: TRBV5-8
cdr3_length: 14
cdr3_aa: CASSSTGVPDTQYF
cdr3_nt: TGTGCCAGCAGCTCGACAGGGGTACCAGATACGCAGTATTTT

j_call: TRBJ2-5
d_call: -
clone_size: -
v_call: TRBV7-3
cdr3_length: 13
cdr3_aa: CASSLGQVETQYF
cdr3_nt: TGTGCCAGCAGCTTGGGCCAGGTGGAGACCCAGTACTTC

j_call: TRBJ2-7
d_call: -
clone_size: -
v_call: TRBV5-4
cdr3_length: 14
cdr3_aa: CASRLGGVSYEQYF
cdr3_nt: TGTGCCAGCAGATTGGGAGGCGTCTCCTACGAGCAGTACTTC

j_call: TRBJ2-3
d_call: -
clone_size: -
v_call: TRBV5-1
cdr3_length: 13
cdr3_aa: CASSSGSTDTQYF
cdr3_nt: TGCGCCAGCAGCTCCGGGAGCACAGATACGCAGTATTTT

j_call: TRBJ2-3
d_call: -
clone_size: -
v_call: TRBV5-4
cdr3_length: 14
cdr3_aa: CASSSGLHTDTQYF
cdr3_nt: TGTGCCAGCAGCTCGGGACTTCACACAGATACGCAGTATTTT

j_call: TRBJ2-3
d_call: TRBD2
clone_size: -
v_call: TRBV7-6
cdr3_length: 16
cdr3_aa: CASSLIQRGGTDTQYF
cdr3_nt: TGTGCCAGCAGCTTAATCCAGCGGGGTGGCACAGATACGCAGTATTTT

j_call: TRBJ2-2
d_call: TRBD1
clone_size: -
v_call: TRBV4-1
cdr3_length: 16
cdr3_aa: CASSPGQGPNTGELFF
cdr3_nt: TGCGCCAGCAGCCCGGGACAGGGACCCAACACCGGGGAGCTGTTTTTT

j_call: TRBJ1-3
d_call: -
clone_size: few
v_call: TRBV14
cdr3_length: 16
cdr3_aa: CASSQVRGPMGGTIYF
cdr3_nt: TGTGCCAGCAGCCAAGTTCGAGGGCCTATGGGGGGCACCATATATTTT

j_call: TRBJ1-2
d_call: -
clone_size: once
v_call: TRBV5-1
cdr3_length: 14
cdr3_aa: CASSLQGGTYGYTF
cdr3_nt: TGCGCCAGCAGCTTGCAGGGCGGGACCTATGGCTACACCTTC

j_call: TRBJ1-6
d_call: -
clone_size: -
v_call: TRBV2
cdr3_length: 14
cdr3_aa: CASRGDGTNSPLHF
cdr3_nt: TGTGCCAGCAGGGGAGACGGGACAAATTCACCCCTCCACTTT

j_call: TRBJ1-1
d_call: -
clone_size: -
v_call: TRBV19
cdr3_length: 14
cdr3_aa: CASSRRVSDTEAFF
cdr3_nt: TGTGCCAGTAGTAGAAGGGTTTCGGACACTGAAGCTTTCTTT

j_call: TRBJ2-2
d_call: -
clone_size: -
v_call: TRBV9
cdr3_length: 14
cdr3_aa: CASSVADFTGELFF
cdr3_nt: TGTGCCAGCAGCGTAGCGGACTTCACCGGGGAGCTGTTTTTT

j_call: TRBJ1-6
d_call: -
clone_size: -
v_call: TRBV13
cdr3_length: 13
cdr3_aa: CASSLDLNSPLHF
cdr3_nt: TGTGCCAGCAGCTTAGATCTTAATTCACCCCTCCACTTT

j_call: TRBJ1-4
d_call: -
clone_size: -
v_call: TRBV6-5
cdr3_length: 15
cdr3_aa: CASSYSGRANEKLFF
cdr3_nt: TGTGCCAGCAGTTACTCAGGGAGGGCTAATGAAAAACTGTTTTTT

j_call: TRBJ2-3
d_call: -
clone_size: -
v_call: TRBV4-2
cdr3_length: 17
cdr3_aa: CASSQDFWEEGTDTQYF
cdr3_nt: TGTGCCAGCAGCCAAGATTTTTGGGAGGAGGGCACAGATACGCAGTATTTT

j_call: TRBJ1-3
d_call: -
clone_size: -
v_call: TRBV30
cdr3_length: 14
cdr3_aa: CAWTNPTAGNTIYF
cdr3_nt: TGTGCCTGGACCAACCCGACTGCTGGAAACACCATATATTTT

j_call: TRBJ2-5
d_call: -
clone_size: once
v_call: TRBV19
cdr3_length: 15
cdr3_aa: CASSQRTLLSETQYF
cdr3_nt: TGTGCCAGTAGCCAACGGACCTTGTTATCGGAGACCCAGTACTTC

j_call: TRBJ2-7
d_call: -
clone_size: -
v_call: TRBV2
cdr3_length: 12
cdr3_aa: CASREGAYEQYF
cdr3_nt: TGTGCCAGCAGGGAGGGGGCCTACGAGCAGTACTTC

j_call: TRBJ1-6
d_call: -
clone_size: -
v_call: TRBV7-7
cdr3_length: 13
cdr3_aa: CASSQTYNSPLHF
cdr3_nt: TGTGCTAGCTCCCAGACTTATAATTCACCCCTCCACTTT

j_call: TRBJ2-5
d_call: -
clone_size: -
v_call: TRBV11-3
cdr3_length: 13
cdr3_aa: CASSKDRYGTQYF
cdr3_nt: TGTGCCAGCAGCAAGGACCGGTACGGGACCCAGTACTTC

j_call: TRBJ2-5
d_call: -
clone_size: -
v_call: TRBV18
cdr3_length: 13
cdr3_aa: CASSITDQETQYF
cdr3_nt: TGTGCCAGCTCAATTACAGACCAAGAGACCCAGTACTTC

j_call: TRBJ2-5
d_call: TRBD1
clone_size: -
v_call: TRBV5-6
cdr3_length: 15
cdr3_aa: CASSWTGDGQETQYF
cdr3_nt: TGTGCCAGCAGCTGGACAGGGGACGGCCAAGAGACCCAGTACTTC

j_call: TRBJ2-1
d_call: -
clone_size: -
v_call: TRBV6-5
cdr3_length: 15
cdr3_aa: CASSYRRDLDNEQFF
cdr3_nt: TGTGCCAGCAGTTACCGCCGGGACCTCGACAATGAGCAGTTCTTC

j_call: TRBJ2-7
d_call: TRBD2
clone_size: once
v_call: TRBV2
cdr3_length: 15
cdr3_aa: CASSDPTSGSYEQYF
cdr3_nt: TGTGCCAGCAGTGACCCGACTAGCGGGTCGTACGAGCAGTACTTC

j_call: TRBJ2-3
d_call: TRBD2
clone_size: -
v_call: TRBV5-1
cdr3_length: 16
cdr3_aa: CASSRGEREGTDTQYF
cdr3_nt: TGCGCCAGCAGCAGGGGAGAGCGGGAGGGAACAGATACGCAGTATTTT

j_call: TRBJ2-1
d_call: TRBD2
clone_size: -
v_call: TRBV30
cdr3_length: 14
cdr3_aa: CAWGGLAGVNEQFF
cdr3_nt: TGTGCCTGGGGCGGACTAGCGGGGGTAAATGAGCAGTTCTTC

j_call: TRBJ1-2
d_call: TRBD1
clone_size: -
v_call: TRBV28
cdr3_length: 15
cdr3_aa: CASRERGRDWNGYTF
cdr3_nt: TGTGCCAGCAGAGAGAGGGGGCGCGATTGGAATGGCTACACCTTC

j_call: TRBJ1-4
d_call: -
clone_size: -
v_call: TRBV10-3
cdr3_length: 21
cdr3_aa: CAISELSTVQGRGNGGEKLFF
cdr3_nt: TGTGCCATCAGTGAGTTGTCGACGGTCCAGGGCAGGGGTAATGGTGGAGAAAAACTGTTTTTT

j_call: TRBJ2-4
d_call: TRBD1
clone_size: -
v_call: TRBV5-6
cdr3_length: 15
cdr3_aa: CASRSSGTGNNIQYF
cdr3_nt: TGTGCCAGCAGGTCTTCGGGGACAGGGAATAACATTCAGTACTTC

j_call: TRBJ2-2
d_call: TRBD1
clone_size: -
v_call: TRBV4-1
cdr3_length: 16
cdr3_aa: CASSRGTGTNTGELFF
cdr3_nt: TGCGCCAGCAGCCGAGGGACAGGGACGAACACCGGGGAGCTGTTTTTT

j_call: TRBJ1-1
d_call: -
clone_size: -
v_call: TRBV14
cdr3_length: 13
cdr3_aa: CASSPTADTEAFF
cdr3_nt: TGTGCCAGCAGCCCCACAGCGGACACTGAAGCTTTCTTT

j_call: TRBJ2-3
d_call: -
clone_size: -
v_call: TRBV19
cdr3_length: 13
cdr3_aa: CASSSGDRLSKYF
cdr3_nt: TGTGCCAGTAGTTCCGGGGACCGCCTTTCCAAGTATTTT

j_call: TRBJ2-1
d_call: -
clone_size: -
v_call: TRBV10-3
cdr3_length: 14
cdr3_aa: CAISESSGDGEQFF
cdr3_nt: TGTGCCATCAGTGAGTCGTCAGGGGATGGTGAGCAGTTCTTC

j_call: TRBJ2-1
d_call: TRBD1
clone_size: -
v_call: TRBV18
cdr3_length: 16
cdr3_aa: CASSPMGQGTYNEQFF
cdr3_nt: TGTGCCAGCTCACCGATGGGACAGGGAACCTACAATGAGCAGTTCTTC

j_call: TRBJ1-2
d_call: TRBD1
clone_size: -
v_call: TRBV6-1
cdr3_length: 14
cdr3_aa: CASSEDREDYGYTF
cdr3_nt: TGTGCCAGCAGCGAGGACAGGGAAGACTATGGCTACACCTTC

j_call: TRBJ1-2
d_call: -
clone_size: -
v_call: TRBV2
cdr3_length: 12
cdr3_aa: CASSVSGYGYTF
cdr3_nt: TGTGCCAGCAGTGTATCAGGTTATGGCTACACCTTC

j_call: TRBJ2-1
d_call: TRBD2
clone_size: -
v_call: TRBV5-1
cdr3_length: 15
cdr3_aa: CASSLQAGVVNEQFF
cdr3_nt: TGCGCCAGCAGCTTGCAAGCGGGAGTGGTTAATGAGCAGTTCTTC

j_call: TRBJ2-5
d_call: TRBD2
clone_size: -
v_call: TRBV5-6
cdr3_length: 17
cdr3_aa: CASSLISGLAVQETQYF
cdr3_nt: TGTGCCAGCAGCTTGATCTCGGGACTAGCGGTACAAGAGACCCAGTACTTC

j_call: TRBJ2-1
d_call: TRBD2
clone_size: -
v_call: TRBV30
cdr3_length: 14
cdr3_aa: CAWGTSGYYNEQFF
cdr3_nt: TGTGCCTGGGGGACTAGCGGTTACTACAATGAGCAGTTCTTC

j_call: TRBJ1-1
d_call: -
clone_size: -
v_call: TRBV29-1
cdr3_length: 14
cdr3_aa: CSVALALLNTEAFF
cdr3_nt: TGCAGCGTTGCCCTTGCCCTGTTGAACACTGAAGCTTTCTTT

j_call: TRBJ2-1
d_call: TRBD2
clone_size: few
v_call: TRBV27
cdr3_length: 15
cdr3_aa: CASSLSREPYNEQFF
cdr3_nt: TGTGCCAGCAGTTTATCGCGGGAGCCCTACAATGAGCAGTTCTTC

j_call: TRBJ1-6
d_call: TRBD1
clone_size: once
v_call: TRBV2
cdr3_length: 15
cdr3_aa: CASSPDRGRNSPLHF
cdr3_nt: TGTGCCAGCAGCCCGGACAGGGGGCGGAATTCACCCCTCCACTTT

j_call: TRBJ1-4
d_call: TRBD1
clone_size: -
v_call: TRBV2
cdr3_length: 12
cdr3_aa: CATGTGVEKLFF
cdr3_nt: TGTGCCACCGGGACAGGGGTTGAAAAATTGTTTTTT

j_call: TRBJ1-5
d_call: TRBD1
clone_size: once
v_call: TRBV28
cdr3_length: 14
cdr3_aa: CASLRGGSNQPQHF
cdr3_nt: TGTGCCAGCCTCAGGGGGGGCAGCAATCAGCCCCAGCATTTT

j_call: TRBJ2-1
d_call: -
clone_size: once
v_call: TRBV18
cdr3_length: 11
cdr3_aa: CASSGVNEQFF
cdr3_nt: TGTGCCAGCTCAGGAGTCAATGAGCAGTTCTTC

j_call: TRBJ1-1
d_call: -
clone_size: -
v_call: TRBV25-1
cdr3_length: 15
cdr3_aa: CASSDWGRLNTEAFF
cdr3_nt: TGTGCCAGCAGTGATTGGGGACGGCTGAACACTGAAGCTTTCTTT